The T cell receptor (beta chain) under discussion was sequenced for a study of T cell repertoires in cytomegalovirus infection. Across the whole study: In public TCR beta signatures, there were indications of both CMV infection and matching HLA type.

The CDR3 extends over 12 amino acids. CDR1 and CDR2 from the germline V gene are DFQATT and SNEGSKA (reference sequence). The V end lost 5 bases, the J end lost 1 base, and 8 bases lay between the germline ends. TCRdb passed the reads through MiXCR, listing each CDR3 protein once. The sample carries about 52,000 distinct CDR3 sequences, less than 20% recorded once. In the case of this clonotype: What it binds is not known.

Findings and caveats of the study: Clonotype analysis showed dominance of the ex vivo response by HLA-C-restricted CMV-specific TCR beta clonotypes.

Source: CD8+ T cells from cultured PBMCs, taken from culture after CMV antigen stimulation. The chain has TRBV20-1 and TRBJ1-1; D is unresolved. This clonotype was sampled from a human donor in good health (CMV status not recorded). Some clones in this sample may be carry-over from other donors' samples. In nucleotides, the CDR3 is TGCAGTGCTGAAGGCGAGAACACTGAAGCTTTCTTT. Its protein is CSAEGENTEAFF.